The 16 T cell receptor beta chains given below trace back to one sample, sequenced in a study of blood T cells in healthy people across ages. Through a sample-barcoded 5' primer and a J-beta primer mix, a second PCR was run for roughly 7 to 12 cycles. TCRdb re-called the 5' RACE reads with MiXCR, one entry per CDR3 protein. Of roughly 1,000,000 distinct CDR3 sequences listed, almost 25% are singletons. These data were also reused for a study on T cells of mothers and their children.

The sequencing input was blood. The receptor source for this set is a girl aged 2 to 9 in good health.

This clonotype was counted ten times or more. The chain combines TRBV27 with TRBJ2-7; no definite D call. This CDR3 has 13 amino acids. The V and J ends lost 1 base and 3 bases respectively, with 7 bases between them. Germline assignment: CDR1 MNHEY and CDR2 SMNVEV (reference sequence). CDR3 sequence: CASSLFYNYEQYF. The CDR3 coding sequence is TGTGCCAGCAGTTTATTCTATAACTACGAGCAGTACTTC.

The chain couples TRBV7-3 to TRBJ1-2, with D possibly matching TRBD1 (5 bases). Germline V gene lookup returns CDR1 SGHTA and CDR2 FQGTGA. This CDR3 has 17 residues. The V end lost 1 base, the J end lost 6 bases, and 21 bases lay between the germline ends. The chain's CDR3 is CASSLRAGLSQEHGYTF. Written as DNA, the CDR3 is TGTGCCAGCAGCTTAAGGGCAGGACTATCACAGGAGCATGGCTACACCTTC.

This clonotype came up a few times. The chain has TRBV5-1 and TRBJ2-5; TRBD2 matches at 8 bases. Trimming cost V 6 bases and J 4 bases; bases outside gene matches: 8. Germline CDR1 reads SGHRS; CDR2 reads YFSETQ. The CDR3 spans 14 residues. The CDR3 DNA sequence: TGCGCCAGCAACGAAGCGGGAGTTGGAGAGACCCAGTACTTC. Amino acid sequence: CASNEAGVGETQYF.

CDR3 in amino acids: CASSEGRSGANVLTF. CDR3 nucleotide sequence: TGTGCCAGCAGCGAGGGGAGGAGTGGGGCCAACGTCCTGACTTTC. V and J are TRBV25-1 and TRBJ2-6, with D perhaps TRBD2 (6 bases). The CDR3 loop spans 15 amino acids. CDR1 is MGHDK, CDR2 SYGVNS, per germline. The germline V and J ends were trimmed by 6 bases and 3 bases, with 12 bases remaining between them. The whole variable domain, filled in from reference TRBV25-1 and TRBJ2-6, reads EADIYQTPRYLVIGTGKKITLECSQTMGHDKMYWYQQDPGMELHLIHYSYGVNSTEKGDLSSESTVSRIRTEHFPLTLESARPSHTSQYLCASSEGRSGANVLTFGAGSRLTVL.

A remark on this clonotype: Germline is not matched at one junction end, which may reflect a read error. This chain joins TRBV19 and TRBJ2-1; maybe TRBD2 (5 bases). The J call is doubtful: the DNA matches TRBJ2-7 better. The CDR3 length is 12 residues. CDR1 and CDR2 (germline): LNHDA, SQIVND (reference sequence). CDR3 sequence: CASSKPGDEQYF. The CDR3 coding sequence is TGTGCCAGCAGTAAACCCGGGGACGAGCAGTACTTC.

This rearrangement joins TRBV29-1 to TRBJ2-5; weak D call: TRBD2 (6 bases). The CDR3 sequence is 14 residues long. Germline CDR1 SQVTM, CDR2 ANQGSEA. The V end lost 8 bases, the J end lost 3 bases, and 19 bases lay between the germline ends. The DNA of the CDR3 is TGCAGCACTGCAGGCAACTGGGGGGAAGAGACCCAGTACTTC. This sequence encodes CSTAGNWGEETQYF.

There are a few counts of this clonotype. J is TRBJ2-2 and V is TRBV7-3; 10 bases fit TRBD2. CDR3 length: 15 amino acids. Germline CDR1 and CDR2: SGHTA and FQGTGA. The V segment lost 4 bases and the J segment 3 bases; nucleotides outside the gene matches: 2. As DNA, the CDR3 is TGTGCCAGCAGCTCACTAGCGGGGCACACCGGGGAGCTGTTTTTT. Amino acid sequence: CASSSLAGHTGELFF.

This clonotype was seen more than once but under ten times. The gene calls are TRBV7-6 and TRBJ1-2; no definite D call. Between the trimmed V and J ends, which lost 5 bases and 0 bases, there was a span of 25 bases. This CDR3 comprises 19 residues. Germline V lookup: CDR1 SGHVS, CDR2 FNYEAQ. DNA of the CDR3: TGTGCCAGCAGCATCGACTACGGGAAACCGGGATTCGCTAACTATGGCTACACCTTC. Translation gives CASSIDYGKPGFANYGYTF.

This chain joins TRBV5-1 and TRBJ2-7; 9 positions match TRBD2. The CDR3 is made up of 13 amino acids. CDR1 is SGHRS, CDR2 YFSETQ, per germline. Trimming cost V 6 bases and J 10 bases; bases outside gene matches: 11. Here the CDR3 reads CASKEGQRGVQYF. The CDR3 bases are TGCGCCAGCAAAGAGGGACAGCGGGGGGTACAGTACTTC.

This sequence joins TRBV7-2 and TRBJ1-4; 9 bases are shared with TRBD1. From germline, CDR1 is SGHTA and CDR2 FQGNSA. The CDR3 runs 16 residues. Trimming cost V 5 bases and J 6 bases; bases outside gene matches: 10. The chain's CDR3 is CASSPLPGQGDEKLFF. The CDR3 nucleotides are TGTGCCAGCAGCCCCCTGCCGGGACAGGGCGATGAAAAACTGTTTTTT. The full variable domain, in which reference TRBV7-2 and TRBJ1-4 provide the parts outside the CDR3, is GAGVSQSPSNKVTEKGKDVELRCDPISGHTALYWYRQSLGQGLEFLIYFQGNSAPDKSGLPSDRFSAERTGGSVSTLTIQRTQQEDSAVYLCASSPLPGQGDEKLFFGSGTQLSVL.

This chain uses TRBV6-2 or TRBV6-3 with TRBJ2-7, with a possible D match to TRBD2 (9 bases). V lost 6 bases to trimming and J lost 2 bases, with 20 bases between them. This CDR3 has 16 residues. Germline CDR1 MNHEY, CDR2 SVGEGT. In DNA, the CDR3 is TGTGCCAGCAGAATGCTAGCGGGACAGGTCACCTACGAGCAGTACTTC. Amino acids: CASRMLAGQVTYEQYF.

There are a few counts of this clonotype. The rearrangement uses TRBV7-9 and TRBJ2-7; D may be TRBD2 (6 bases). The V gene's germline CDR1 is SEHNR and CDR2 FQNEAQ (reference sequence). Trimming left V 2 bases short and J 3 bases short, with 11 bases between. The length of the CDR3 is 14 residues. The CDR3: CASSLNGEDYEQYF. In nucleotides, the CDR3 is TGTGCCAGCAGCTTAAACGGGGAGGACTACGAGCAGTACTTC.

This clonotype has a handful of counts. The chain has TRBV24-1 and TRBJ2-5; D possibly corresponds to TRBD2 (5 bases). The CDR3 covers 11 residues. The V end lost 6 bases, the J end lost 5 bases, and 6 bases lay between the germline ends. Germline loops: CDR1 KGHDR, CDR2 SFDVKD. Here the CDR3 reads CATSTGETQYF. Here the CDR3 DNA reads TGTGCCACCAGTACGGGGGAGACCCAGTACTTC.

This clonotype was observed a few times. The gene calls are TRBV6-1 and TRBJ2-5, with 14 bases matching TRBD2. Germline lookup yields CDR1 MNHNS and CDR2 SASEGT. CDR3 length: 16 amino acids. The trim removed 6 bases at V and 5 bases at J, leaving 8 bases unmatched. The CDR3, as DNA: TGTGCCAGCAGGGGACTAGCGGGAGTGACCCGGGAGACCCAGTACTTC. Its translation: CASRGLAGVTRETQYF.

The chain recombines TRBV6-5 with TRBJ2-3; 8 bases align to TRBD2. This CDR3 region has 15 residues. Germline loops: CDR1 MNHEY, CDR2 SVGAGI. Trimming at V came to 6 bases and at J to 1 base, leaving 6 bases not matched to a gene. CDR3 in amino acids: CASRPSGSRTDTQYF. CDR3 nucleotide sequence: TGTGCCAGCAGGCCTAGCGGGTCACGCACAGATACGCAGTATTTT.

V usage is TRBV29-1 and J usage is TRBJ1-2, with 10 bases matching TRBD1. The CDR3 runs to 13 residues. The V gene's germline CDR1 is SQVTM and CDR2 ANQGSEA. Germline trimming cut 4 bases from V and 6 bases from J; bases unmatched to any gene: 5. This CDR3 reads CSVATGGGDGYTF. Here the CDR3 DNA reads TGCAGCGTTGCGACAGGGGGCGGAGATGGCTACACCTTC.